These 8 T cell receptor beta chains were sequenced from one sample in a study of blood T cell repertoires in COVID-19. Profiled with immunoSEQ multiplex PCR; TCRdb holds only in-frame clones, not every one. The table lists 240,000 or so clones, 60% to 75% of them singletons. The source material was peripheral blood. These receptors all come from a woman older than 75 with acute or convalescent COVID-19.

The chain carries TRBV3-1 (or the pseudogene TRBV3-2) and TRBJ2-7; a weak D match, TRBD1 (6 bases). There are 18 residues in the CDR3. Germline CDR1 reads LGHDT; CDR2 reads YNNKEL (reference sequence). Deletions cut 0 bases from V and 0 bases from J, with 18 bases between. The CDR3 DNA reads TGTGCCAGCAGCCAAGATAGGACTTGGGGGCGGAGCTCCTACGAGCAGTACTTC. Residues: CASSQDRTWGRSSYEQYF.

This clone was seen a few times. This chain connects TRBV6-5 to TRBJ1-3; TRBD1 might be the D (6 bases). The CDR3 runs 15 residues. The germline V gene has CDR1 MNHEY and CDR2 SVGAGI. V gave up 8 bases and J gave up 0 bases, with 14 bases separating them. CDR3 loop: CASSSGGPSGNTIYF. The CDR3 bases are TGTGCCAGCTCAAGCGGGGGCCCCTCTGGAAACACCATATATTTT.

The rearrangement joins TRBV14 to TRBJ1-1, with D perhaps TRBD1 (5 bases). The CDR3 loop spans 15 amino acids. The V and J ends lost 2 bases and 5 bases respectively, with 15 bases between them. Per the germline V gene, CDR1 is SGHDN and CDR2 is FVKESK. The CDR3 DNA sequence: TGTGCCAGCAGCCAAATCGGGGGTGGGGGAACTGAAGCTTTCTTT. The encoded protein is CASSQIGGGGTEAFF.

The V call is TRBV4-2, the J call TRBJ2-1; 10 bases line up with TRBD2. Trimming at V came to 0 bases and at J to 7 bases, leaving 6 bases not matched to a gene. This CDR3 is 16 amino acids long. Germline CDR1 and CDR2: LGHNA and YNFKEQ. This CDR3 reads CASSQDLLTSGNEQFF. Written as DNA, the CDR3 is TGTGCCAGCAGCCAAGATCTATTGACTAGCGGGAATGAGCAGTTCTTC.

The sample holds a few counts of this clone. The chain is built from TRBV5-6 and TRBJ2-7; D is unclear. Germline-derived CDR1 and CDR2 are SGHDT and YYEEEE. This CDR3 is 14 amino acids long. The V end lost 4 bases, the J end lost 2 bases, and 13 bases lay between the germline ends. DNA for the CDR3: TGTGCCAGCAGCCCAAACTTCGCCCCCTACGAGCAGTACTTC. Its protein product is CASSPNFAPYEQYF.

For this clone: Other DNA sequences in this specimen translate into the identical CDR3. The chain employs TRBV5-1 and TRBJ2-3; tentatively, D is TRBD1 (5 bases). The CDR3 consists of 13 residues. Germline CDR1 reads SGHRS; CDR2 reads YFSETQ. Trimming removed 2 bases from V and 1 base from J, with 5 bases in between. CDR3 coding DNA: TGCGCCAGCAGCTTAGGGGGCACAGATACGCAGTATTTT. Protein sequence: CASSLGGTDTQYF.

The chain has TRBV6-5 and TRBJ2-2; D uncertain. V was shortened by 4 bases and J by 3 bases, with 3 bases between the two germline ends. The CDR3 has 12 amino acids. CDR1 is MNHEY and CDR2 is SVGAGI in the germline V gene. The CDR3 is CASSSDTGELFF. The CDR3 DNA follows: TGTGCCAGCAGTTCCGACACCGGGGAGCTGTTTTTT.

The rearrangement links TRBV6-5 to TRBJ2-5; possible D gene TRBD2, 6 bases. CDR3 length equals 15 residues. Germline V CDR1 and CDR2: MNHEY, SVGAGI. V gave up 4 bases and J gave up 5 bases, with 17 bases separating them. CDR3 nucleotides: TGTGCCAGCAGTTTAGCCTCTGGGGGGAAGGAGACCCAGTACTTC. Protein sequence: CASSLASGGKETQYF.